These T cell receptor beta chains were read from a single sample in a study of shared clonotypes between healthy human individuals. TCRdb's table, derived via immunoSEQ multiplex PCR, lists solely in-frame clones and lacks some. The sample carries 2 million to 3 million clones, approximately 94% recorded once. Sequencing was performed on naive CD4+ T cells from PBMCs. These receptor sequences come from a man younger than 30 in good health. Some clones in this sample may be carry-over from other donors' samples. CDR3s include the opening cysteine and the closing phenylalanine or tryptophan. D genes are given only for firm matches. A clone size is listed for some rows: how often the clone was seen (once, few, many), or a class if it is expanded.

d_gene	v_gene	j_gene	abundance	CDR3nt	CDR3aa
TRBD2	TRBV28	TRBJ2-3	.	TGTGCCAGCAGTTTTGATTATAGGGGACTAGCTAGAGAGTTT	CASSFDYRGLAREF
.	TRBV6-1	TRBJ1-5	.	TGTGCCAGCAGTGTAGGCTCGGGTTACCAGCCCCAGCATTTT	CASSVGSGYQPQHF
.	TRBV6-5	TRBJ2-7	.	TGTGCCAGCAGTTACGGGGCCTCCAGGTACTTC	CASSYGASRYF
.	TRBV7-6	TRBJ2-7	.	TGTGCCAGCAGCTTCAGTGGCACCTACGAGCAGTACTTC	CASSFSGTYEQYF
.	TRBV7-8	TRBJ1-3	.	TGTGCCAGCAGCTTCGAAACGCCTATCCTACTCTCTGGAAACACCATATATTTT	CASSFETPILLSGNTIYF
.	TRBV6-1	TRBJ2-7	.	TGTGCCAGCAGTGAAGTCAGGTCCGATTGGGAGCAGTACTTC	CASSEVRSDWEQYF
TRBD1	TRBV6-8	TRBJ1-1	.	TGTGCCCGCGGACAGGGGGTCGACGGGACTGAAGCTTTCTTT	CARGQGVDGTEAFF
TRBD1	TRBV11-2	TRBJ2-5	.	TGTGCCAGCAGCTTGCAACCACAGGGGACACAAGAGACCCAGTACTTC	CASSLQPQGTQETQYF
.	TRBV5-4	TRBJ2-3	.	TGTGCCAGCAGCCCGGAGATGGGGGTCTTACCTTCAGATACGCAGTATTTT	CASSPEMGVLPSDTQYF
.	TRBV2	TRBJ1-1	.	TGTGCCAGCCTGGGGTTCAGGAACACTGAAGCTTTCTTT	CASLGFRNTEAFF
TRBD2	TRBV2	TRBJ2-1	.	TGTGCCAGCAGCCCTAGGACTAGCGGGAGTTTTGGTACCTACAATGAGCAGTTCTTC	CASSPRTSGSFGTYNEQFF
TRBD2	TRBV2	TRBJ2-5	.	TGTGCCAGCACGGTAGCGGGAGCTGGGGAGACCCAGTACTTC	CASTVAGAGETQYF
.	TRBV27	TRBJ1-2	once	TGTGCCAGCAGTTTCCACAGGGCTGATGGGGGCTACACCTTC	CASSFHRADGGYTF
.	TRBV7-2	TRBJ2-4	.	TGTGCCAGCAGCTTAGAGGCGGGCAGACCTAAAAACATTCAGTACTTC	CASSLEAGRPKNIQYF
TRBD1	TRBV11-1	TRBJ1-2	.	TGTGCCAGCAGCTCCCTCACCGGACAGGGGTTATATGGCTACACCTTC	CASSSLTGQGLYGYTF
TRBD1	TRBV10-3	TRBJ1-1	.	TGTGCCATCAGAGATTACAGGGGGCAAAGCATGAACACTGAAGCTTTCTTT	CAIRDYRGQSMNTEAFF
.	TRBV5-1	TRBJ1-5	.	TGCGCCAGCAGCTTGGGGAGGGGGAGCAATCAGCCCCAGCATTTT	CASSLGRGSNQPQHF
TRBD1	TRBV6-5	TRBJ2-5	.	TGTGCCAGCAGTTCCGTGGACAGGGCCCAAGAGACCCAGTACTTC	CASSSVDRAQETQYF
.	TRBV30	TRBJ1-6	.	TGTGCCTGGAGTGTACGGGGACGCAGAAATTCACCCCTCCACTTT	CAWSVRGRRNSPLHF
.	TRBV4-2	TRBJ2-1	once	TGTGCCAGCAGTCGCGGGCGGCGGGACTTCTCCTACAATGAGCAGTTCTTC	CASSRGRRDFSYNEQFF
.	TRBV5-1	TRBJ2-1	.	TGCGCCAGCAGCTTGGGTTTGGGTCCAGGAAACAATGAGCAGTTCTTC	CASSLGLGPGNNEQFF
.	TRBV5-6	TRBJ1-2	.	TGTGCCAGCAGCTTGAAGGCAGGATCAAATGGCTACACCTTC	CASSLKAGSNGYTF
.	TRBV5-4	TRBJ2-3	.	TGTGCCAGCAGCTCAAAGGGATCTAGCACAGATACGCAGTATTTT	CASSSKGSSTDTQYF
.	TRBV6-1	TRBJ2-7	few	TGTGCCAGCAGTGAAAGTTTGACGGGAGATGGGTACGAGCAGTACTTC	CASSESLTGDGYEQYF
.	TRBV19	TRBJ2-1	.	TGTGCCAGTAGTATGGTAGCGCAGAATGAGCAGTTCTTC	CASSMVAQNEQFF
TRBD2	TRBV11-2	TRBJ2-3	.	TGTGCCAGCAGCCCCCGAGGGGCTGTTAGCGGGAGAGATACGCAGTATTTT	CASSPRGAVSGRDTQYF
TRBD2	TRBV28	TRBJ2-1	once	TGTGCCAGCGAGGTGGGGGGGTACTACAATGAGCAGTTCTTC	CASEVGGYYNEQFF
.	TRBV28	TRBJ2-4	.	TGTGCCAGCACCTCTAGGGGGGGGGCAAACATTCAGTACTTC	CASTSRGGANIQYF
.	TRBV5-1	TRBJ2-4	.	TGCGCCAGCAAGGCCGGGACCCCCAAAAACATTCAGTACTTC	CASKAGTPKNIQYF
.	TRBV5-6	TRBJ2-1	.	TGTGCCAGCAGCAGAAGGGGCTCCTACAATGAGCAGTTCTTC	CASSRRGSYNEQFF
.	TRBV5-8	TRBJ2-2	.	TGTGCCAGCAGCTTGGCCGTAGGACGGGTCAACACCGGGGAGCTGTTTTTT	CASSLAVGRVNTGELFF
.	TRBV25-1	TRBJ2-6	.	TGTGCCAGCAGTAGTACGGGGGGCTACATATCCGGGGCCAACGTCCTGACTTTC	CASSSTGGYISGANVLTF
TRBD2	TRBV5-3	TRBJ2-7	.	TGTGCCAGAAGCAGGGGACTAGCGGGAGTCCACGAGCAGTACTTC	CARSRGLAGVHEQYF
.	TRBV7-9	TRBJ2-7	once	TGTGCCAGCAGCTTAGAGAGATGGGGCAGCTCCTACGAGCAGTACTTC	CASSLERWGSSYEQYF
.	TRBV6-5	TRBJ2-3	.	TGTGCCAGCAGGGTCCTAAACACAGATACGCAGTATTTT	CASRVLNTDTQYF
.	TRBV4-1	TRBJ1-3	.	TGCGCCAGCAGCCAACCTTGGCAGGGATCGCCTGGAAACACCATATATTTT	CASSQPWQGSPGNTIYF
TRBD1	TRBV6-5	TRBJ1-1	once	TGTGCCAGCAGCAGGGACAGGGGGCCCACTGAAGCTTTCTTT	CASSRDRGPTEAFF
TRBD1	TRBV7-2	TRBJ1-1	.	TGTGCCAGCAGCTTAGACAGGGGCCGGGCTGAAGCTTTCTTT	CASSLDRGRAEAFF
.	TRBV6-6	TRBJ1-3	.	TGTGCCAGCAGTCCCCCTCCTGTTCGTTCTGGAAACACCATATATTTT	CASSPPPVRSGNTIYF
.	TRBV7-9	TRBJ1-2	.	TGTGCCAGCAGCAAAGAGTGGACAGCCTATGGCTACACCTTC	CASSKEWTAYGYTF
.	TRBV9	TRBJ1-1	.	TGTGCCAGCTCACCCGGACCCGGAACCATGAACACTGAAGCTTTCTTT	CASSPGPGTMNTEAFF
.	TRBV19	TRBJ1-1	.	TGTGCCAGTAGTATCGAGCCACAGGGAAGGGCCACTGAAGCTTTCTTT	CASSIEPQGRATEAFF
.	TRBV5-1	TRBJ1-1	.	TGCGCCAGCAGCTTGGCCGAGGTTGGGAGGTCTGAAGCTTTCTTT	CASSLAEVGRSEAFF
.	TRBV30	TRBJ1-2	few	TGTGCCTGGAGTCCGACGGCCGGGAGGTCTGGCTACACCTTC	CAWSPTAGRSGYTF
.	TRBV2	TRBJ1-2	.	TGTGCCAGCAGTGACAGAGCCCATGGCTACACCTTC	CASSDRAHGYTF
.	TRBV29-1	TRBJ2-7	once	TGCAGCGTTCCAGGGGCAGGCGAGCAGTACTTC	CSVPGAGEQYF